Listed below are T cell receptor beta chains from one sample, sequenced in a study of OX40 agonist ivuxolimab in advanced cancers. Clones were read by immunoSEQ multiplex PCR, and TCRdb kept only the in-frame ones, dropping some. The repertoire holds more than 9,000 clones, with around 78% as singletons. Sequenced material: CD4+ or CD8+ T cells sorted from blood, taken in a trial of the OX40 agonist ivuxolimab. Source of these receptors: an adult with an advanced solid tumor such as melanoma, head and neck, liver or kidney cancer. The CDR3 runs from the conserved cysteine through the conserved F or W. The order of the fields is CDR3 DNA, CDR3 protein, clone size, V gene, D gene, J gene. A D gene is named only where the DNA matches it firmly. Clone size appears in some rows only: once, few, many, or a class for an expanded clone.

CDR3 DNA: TGTGCCAGCAGCACCTCGGACAGACCCAAGATGAACACCGGGGAGCTGTTTTTT
CDR3 protein: CASSTSDRPKMNTGELFF
clone size: .
V gene: TRBV11-2
D gene: .
J gene: TRBJ2-2

CDR3 DNA: TGCGCCAGCAGTGACGCGCCCTACGAGCAGTACTTC
CDR3 protein: CASSDAPYEQYF
clone size: few
V gene: TRBV10-2
D gene: .
J gene: TRBJ2-7

CDR3 DNA: TGTGCCAGCAGCTTAGTCCGCAACTATGGCTACACCTTC
CDR3 protein: CASSLVRNYGYTF
clone size: once
V gene: TRBV11-1
D gene: .
J gene: TRBJ1-2

CDR3 DNA: TGTGCCAGCAGCCAAGATCCCTGGACTAGCGGGAGGGGGATGGATACGCAGTATTTT
CDR3 protein: CASSQDPWTSGRGMDTQYF
clone size: .
V gene: TRBV4-2
D gene: TRBD2
J gene: TRBJ2-3

CDR3 DNA: TGTGCCAGCAGCTTATTCGCGGGAGGTGGTTACAATGAGCAGTTCTTC
CDR3 protein: CASSLFAGGGYNEQFF
clone size: .
V gene: TRBV7-3
D gene: TRBD2
J gene: TRBJ2-1

CDR3 DNA: TGTGCCAGCAGCTTAGTGACTAGCGGGCACACAGATACGCAGTATTTT
CDR3 protein: CASSLVTSGHTDTQYF
clone size: medium-sized
V gene: TRBV13
D gene: TRBD2
J gene: TRBJ2-3

CDR3 DNA: TGTGCCAGCAGAAACCCCTCAGGGGAGACCCAGTACTTC
CDR3 protein: CASRNPSGETQYF
clone size: .
V gene: TRBV6-4
D gene: .
J gene: TRBJ2-5

CDR3 DNA: TGTGCCAGCAGCGCAATGCGTTCCTACGAGCAGTACTTC
CDR3 protein: CASSAMRSYEQYF
clone size: .
V gene: TRBV2
D gene: .
J gene: TRBJ2-7

CDR3 DNA: TGTGCCAGCAGCCACATAGGGACTAGCGGGGCGAATGAGCAGTTCTTC
CDR3 protein: CASSHIGTSGANEQFF
clone size: .
V gene: TRBV13
D gene: TRBD2
J gene: TRBJ2-1

CDR3 DNA: TGTGCCAGCAGTTTTTGGGCGGAGGGGGCCAAAAACATTCAGTACTTC
CDR3 protein: CASSFWAEGAKNIQYF
clone size: .
V gene: TRBV27
D gene: .
J gene: TRBJ2-4

CDR3 DNA: TGTGCCAGCAGTGGAGATCCTACCGGGGCCGGGGAGCTGTTTTTT
CDR3 protein: CASSGDPTGAGELFF
clone size: .
V gene: TRBV6-4
D gene: .
J gene: TRBJ2-2

CDR3 DNA: TGTGCCAGCAGTTTAGATGTCCAACCGAACACTGAAGCTTTCTTT
CDR3 protein: CASSLDVQPNTEAFF
clone size: .
V gene: TRBV27
D gene: .
J gene: TRBJ1-1

CDR3 DNA: TGTGCCAGCAGCGGACGTTCGCGGTTCTCCTACGAGCAGTACTTC
CDR3 protein: CASSGRSRFSYEQYF
clone size: .
V gene: TRBV7-9
D gene: .
J gene: TRBJ2-7

CDR3 DNA: TGTGCCAGCAGTTTAGGGGCTGCCTACGAGCAGTACTTC
CDR3 protein: CASSLGAAYEQYF
clone size: once
V gene: TRBV27
D gene: .
J gene: TRBJ2-7

CDR3 DNA: TGCGCCAGCACCCCGACTAGCGGATCCTACAATGAGCAGTTCTTC
CDR3 protein: CASTPTSGSYNEQFF
clone size: once
V gene: TRBV5-1
D gene: TRBD2
J gene: TRBJ2-1

CDR3 DNA: TGTGCCACCAGCAGCGAGGGGGGCAGGGCATATGGCTACACCTTC
CDR3 protein: CATSSEGGRAYGYTF
clone size: few
V gene: TRBV15
D gene: .
J gene: TRBJ1-2

CDR3 DNA: TGTGCCAGCAGCGTAGACAGGAGGGGGGAGACCCAGTACTTC
CDR3 protein: CASSVDRRGETQYF
clone size: .
V gene: TRBV9
D gene: .
J gene: TRBJ2-5

CDR3 DNA: TGTGCCAGCAAATCACCCCCCGTGGGCGGGCGCACTGAAGCTTTCTTT
CDR3 protein: CASKSPPVGGRTEAFF
clone size: .
V gene: TRBV28
D gene: .
J gene: TRBJ1-1

CDR3 DNA: TGTGCCAGCAGCTTGATGGCAGGGGGCTCACAGACCCAGTACTTC
CDR3 protein: CASSLMAGGSQTQYF
clone size: .
V gene: TRBV7-8
D gene: TRBD1
J gene: TRBJ2-5

CDR3 DNA: TGTGCCAGCAGCTTGATCGAGGGTACAAACAATGAGCAGTTCTTC
CDR3 protein: CASSLIEGTNNEQFF
clone size: .
V gene: TRBV5-4
D gene: .
J gene: TRBJ2-1

CDR3 DNA: TGTGCCAGCGGGAACCATAGCAATCAGCCCCAGCATTTT
CDR3 protein: CASGNHSNQPQHF
clone size: .
V gene: TRBV27
D gene: .
J gene: TRBJ1-5

CDR3 DNA: TGTGCCAGCAGCTTAGGGGGAGGGACAGGACTCTACGAGCAGTACTTC
CDR3 protein: CASSLGGGTGLYEQYF
clone size: .
V gene: TRBV7-6
D gene: .
J gene: TRBJ2-7